These T cell receptor beta chains were read from a single sample in a study of cytomegalovirus exposure and HLA in healthy donors. Using immunoSEQ multiplex PCR, the repertoire was profiled, and TCRdb retains in-frame clones only, with some absent. The sample lists roughly 61,000 clones; more than 70% were seen once. Sequenced material: PBMCs. All receptors derive from a man younger than 45 in good health and CMV-seropositive. Both conserved end residues are part of each CDR3. Fields, in order: J gene, V gene, clone size, D gene, CDR3 DNA, CDR3 protein. A D gene is named only where the DNA matches it firmly. Clone size is stated in some rows and not others, as once, few, many or a class when expanded.

j_gene: TRBJ2-1
v_gene: TRBV25-1
abundance: -
d_gene: TRBD2
CDR3nt: TGTGCCAGCAGATTTATTGGGACTAGCGGGAGCGATGAGCAGTTCTTC
CDR3aa: CASRFIGTSGSDEQFF

j_gene: TRBJ1-1
v_gene: TRBV5-6
abundance: -
d_gene: -
CDR3nt: TGTGCCAGCAGCTTTCCCGCCGGGGGGCTGGGCACTGAAGCTTTCTTT
CDR3aa: CASSFPAGGLGTEAFF

j_gene: TRBJ2-7
v_gene: TRBV27
abundance: -
d_gene: TRBD2
CDR3nt: TGTGCCAGCAGTGCAGGACTAGCGGGAAGAGGCGAGCAGTACTTC
CDR3aa: CASSAGLAGRGEQYF

j_gene: TRBJ1-1
v_gene: TRBV15
abundance: -
d_gene: -
CDR3nt: TGTGCCACCAGCCCCAAGGCACAGGGCAGAGCTTTCTTT
CDR3aa: CATSPKAQGRAFF

j_gene: TRBJ1-3
v_gene: TRBV7-2
abundance: -
d_gene: TRBD1
CDR3nt: TGTGCCAGCAGCTTAGAGACAGGGGACGGAAACACCATATATTTT
CDR3aa: CASSLETGDGNTIYF

j_gene: TRBJ2-7
v_gene: TRBV4-2
abundance: -
d_gene: TRBD2
CDR3nt: TGTGCCAGCAGCCACCAAAGTTGGTGGGAGGGCCCCTACGAGCAGTACTTC
CDR3aa: CASSHQSWWEGPYEQYF

j_gene: TRBJ2-7
v_gene: TRBV7-9
abundance: once
d_gene: TRBD2
CDR3nt: TGTTCCAGCAGCTTAAGTCTAGCGGGAGCTTCCTACGAGCAGTACTTC
CDR3aa: CSSSLSLAGASYEQYF

j_gene: TRBJ1-5
v_gene: TRBV28
abundance: few
d_gene: TRBD1
CDR3nt: TGTGCCAGCAGAGGACAGGGGATAGCATCGGCCCAGCATTTT
CDR3aa: CASRGQGIASAQHF

j_gene: TRBJ1-2
v_gene: TRBV27
abundance: -
d_gene: -
CDR3nt: TGTGCCAGCAGTTTACGGGTCGGAGAGAGGGGCTACACCTTC
CDR3aa: CASSLRVGERGYTF

j_gene: TRBJ2-5
v_gene: TRBV7-2
abundance: -
d_gene: TRBD2
CDR3nt: TGTGCCAGCAGCTTACGGATAGCGGGAGCAGAGACCCAGTACTTC
CDR3aa: CASSLRIAGAETQYF

j_gene: TRBJ1-2
v_gene: TRBV21-1
abundance: -
d_gene: -
CDR3nt: TGTGCCAGCAGCAAAGCAGGGACAGGGGGCGGTGGAGGCTACACCTTC
CDR3aa: CASSKAGTGGGGGYTF

j_gene: TRBJ2-3
v_gene: TRBV7-2
abundance: -
d_gene: -
CDR3nt: TGTGCCAGCAGCCCTGGGACTCTGAGGGATACGCAGTATTTT
CDR3aa: CASSPGTLRDTQYF

j_gene: TRBJ1-5
v_gene: TRBV19
abundance: -
d_gene: TRBD1
CDR3nt: TGTGCCAGTAGCCCGGACAGGGGGCGAGATCAGCCCCAGCATTTT
CDR3aa: CASSPDRGRDQPQHF

j_gene: TRBJ1-2
v_gene: TRBV11-2
abundance: few
d_gene: -
CDR3nt: TGTGCCAGCAGCTTAGTAGGGGTCGGTAACTATGGCTACACCTTC
CDR3aa: CASSLVGVGNYGYTF

j_gene: TRBJ1-1
v_gene: TRBV6-1
abundance: once
d_gene: -
CDR3nt: TGTGCCAGCAGTGATTGGGCGAACACTGAAGCTTTCTTT
CDR3aa: CASSDWANTEAFF

j_gene: TRBJ1-2
v_gene: TRBV6-5
abundance: -
d_gene: TRBD1
CDR3nt: TGTGCCAGCAGTCCTCTGTGGGACAGGGAGGGCTACACCTTC
CDR3aa: CASSPLWDREGYTF

j_gene: TRBJ2-5
v_gene: TRBV7-2
abundance: -
d_gene: TRBD1
CDR3nt: TGTGCCAGCAGTCGCGACAGGGGGGAGACCCAGTACTTC
CDR3aa: CASSRDRGETQYF

j_gene: TRBJ2-7
v_gene: TRBV13
abundance: -
d_gene: TRBD2
CDR3nt: TGTGCCAGCAGCTTAGGGACTAGCGGGGATACCCGGGAGTACTTC
CDR3aa: CASSLGTSGDTREYF

j_gene: TRBJ2-3
v_gene: TRBV28
abundance: -
d_gene: TRBD2
CDR3nt: TGTGCCAGCAGTCCCCCAGCGGGAGCTCACACAGATACGCAGTATTTT
CDR3aa: CASSPPAGAHTDTQYF

j_gene: TRBJ2-4
v_gene: TRBV6-5
abundance: -
d_gene: -
CDR3nt: TGTGCCAGCAGTTACAGCGACGGCAAAAACATTCAGTACTTC
CDR3aa: CASSYSDGKNIQYF

j_gene: TRBJ2-5
v_gene: TRBV11-2
abundance: -
d_gene: TRBD2
CDR3nt: TGTGCCAGCAGCCGACCACGGGGGGGGAGAGGCCAAGAGACCCAGTACTTC
CDR3aa: CASSRPRGGRGQETQYF

j_gene: TRBJ2-7
v_gene: TRBV25-1
abundance: few
d_gene: -
CDR3nt: TGTGCCAGCAGTGAGTTCGACAGTACCTACGAGCAGTACTTC
CDR3aa: CASSEFDSTYEQYF

j_gene: TRBJ2-7
v_gene: TRBV6-5
abundance: -
d_gene: -
CDR3nt: TGTGCCAGCAGCTGGGAGGCAGCCTTGGAGCAGTACTTC
CDR3aa: CASSWEAALEQYF

j_gene: TRBJ2-7
v_gene: TRBV5-5
abundance: -
d_gene: -
CDR3nt: TGTGCCAGCAGCTTGGGTAGAGGCAGACTACGGCGCCTCTCTGACTACGAGCAGTACTTC
CDR3aa: CASSLGRGRLRRLSDYEQYF

j_gene: TRBJ2-3
v_gene: TRBV7-2
abundance: -
d_gene: TRBD1
CDR3nt: TGTGCCAGCAGCGTACAGAGGGACAGGCCAGATACGCAGTATTTT
CDR3aa: CASSVQRDRPDTQYF

j_gene: TRBJ1-2
v_gene: TRBV6-5
abundance: -
d_gene: -
CDR3nt: TGTGCCAGCAGTCCGACTCCGGGACAACACCATGGCTACACCTTC
CDR3aa: CASSPTPGQHHGYTF

j_gene: TRBJ2-2
v_gene: TRBV4-3
abundance: -
d_gene: TRBD1
CDR3nt: TGCGCCAGCAGCCAAGGTCCCGGGACAGGGGATGCCGGGGAGCTGTTTTTT
CDR3aa: CASSQGPGTGDAGELFF

j_gene: TRBJ2-4
v_gene: TRBV28
abundance: once
d_gene: -
CDR3nt: TGTGCCAGCTACAGGGACGGTCCTCCGTACATTCAGTACTTC
CDR3aa: CASYRDGPPYIQYF

j_gene: TRBJ2-7
v_gene: TRBV6-5
abundance: -
d_gene: TRBD2
CDR3nt: TGTGCCAGCAGTTACTCAAGCGGGGGAACCTACGAGCAGTACTTC
CDR3aa: CASSYSSGGTYEQYF

j_gene: TRBJ2-3
v_gene: TRBV28
abundance: once
d_gene: -
CDR3nt: TGTGCCAGCATCATCAGGGGCCGCACAGATACGCAGTATTTT
CDR3aa: CASIIRGRTDTQYF

j_gene: TRBJ2-7
v_gene: TRBV11-2
abundance: -
d_gene: -
CDR3nt: TGTGCCAGCAGCTCCCCGTCCTCCTACGAGCAGTACTTC
CDR3aa: CASSSPSSYEQYF

j_gene: TRBJ2-5
v_gene: TRBV7-2
abundance: -
d_gene: TRBD2
CDR3nt: TGTGCCAGCAGCTTAGCGGGAAGCGGGAGTCCCCAAGAGACCCAGTACTTC
CDR3aa: CASSLAGSGSPQETQYF

j_gene: TRBJ1-2
v_gene: TRBV5-1
abundance: -
d_gene: TRBD1
CDR3nt: TGCGCCAGCAGTCGGGACAGCCTGAGGAGGGTCAATGGCTACACCTTC
CDR3aa: CASSRDSLRRVNGYTF

j_gene: TRBJ1-3
v_gene: TRBV29-1
abundance: few
d_gene: TRBD1
CDR3nt: TGCACCGTTACAGGGGGCTCTGGAAACACCATATATTTT
CDR3aa: CTVTGGSGNTIYF

j_gene: TRBJ2-3
v_gene: TRBV12-5
abundance: -
d_gene: -
CDR3nt: TGTGCTAGTGGTTTAACTATGAGAGCCACAGATACGCAGTATTTT
CDR3aa: CASGLTMRATDTQYF

j_gene: TRBJ2-3
v_gene: TRBV19
abundance: -
d_gene: TRBD1
CDR3nt: TGTGCCAGTAGCTTGGACAGGAGCACAGATACGCAGTATTTT
CDR3aa: CASSLDRSTDTQYF

j_gene: TRBJ2-1
v_gene: TRBV5-4
abundance: -
d_gene: -
CDR3nt: TGTGCCAGCACCTCCTGGGGTCGGGGGAGTTCCTACAATGAGCAGTTCTTC
CDR3aa: CASTSWGRGSSYNEQFF

j_gene: TRBJ1-2
v_gene: TRBV9
abundance: -
d_gene: TRBD1
CDR3nt: TGTGCCAGCAGCGTAGAAGGGGGCCTCTATGGCTACACCTTC
CDR3aa: CASSVEGGLYGYTF

j_gene: TRBJ2-2
v_gene: TRBV14
abundance: -
d_gene: -
CDR3nt: TGTGCCAGCAGCCATCAAAAGGGGACCGGGGAGCTGTTTTTT
CDR3aa: CASSHQKGTGELFF

j_gene: TRBJ2-1
v_gene: TRBV19
abundance: -
d_gene: -
CDR3nt: TGTGCCAGTAGTATATCTAACCAAGTGGCAGGGGTAAATGAGCAGTTCTTC
CDR3aa: CASSISNQVAGVNEQFF

j_gene: TRBJ2-3
v_gene: TRBV2
abundance: -
d_gene: TRBD2
CDR3nt: TGTGCCAGCAGTTTAGCGGGAGCCGGCACAGATACGCAGTATTTT
CDR3aa: CASSLAGAGTDTQYF

j_gene: TRBJ2-7
v_gene: TRBV13
abundance: -
d_gene: TRBD1
CDR3nt: TGTGCCAGCAGCCCGGGACAGGGCAACGAGCAGTACTTC
CDR3aa: CASSPGQGNEQYF

j_gene: TRBJ2-7
v_gene: TRBV6-5
abundance: -
d_gene: TRBD1
CDR3nt: TGTGCCAGCAGTTACAGGGACAGGGACTCCTACGAGCAGTACTTC
CDR3aa: CASSYRDRDSYEQYF

j_gene: TRBJ2-6
v_gene: TRBV6-5
abundance: -
d_gene: -
CDR3nt: TGTGCCAGCAGTTCGAACAGAGCCTCTGGGGCCAACGTCCTGACTTTC
CDR3aa: CASSSNRASGANVLTF

j_gene: TRBJ2-5
v_gene: TRBV20-1
abundance: -
d_gene: -
CDR3nt: TGCAGTACAGAATTCCAAGAGACCCAGTACTTC
CDR3aa: CSTEFQETQYF

j_gene: TRBJ1-6
v_gene: TRBV6-5
abundance: once
d_gene: TRBD1
CDR3nt: TGTGCCAGCAGGGTAGGACAGGGAAGGACACCCCTCCACTTT
CDR3aa: CASRVGQGRTPLHF

j_gene: TRBJ1-5
v_gene: TRBV7-8
abundance: -
d_gene: -
CDR3nt: TGTGCCAGCAGCTTTGGGTCGGTCGGGGGAAATCAGCCCCAGCATTTT
CDR3aa: CASSFGSVGGNQPQHF

j_gene: TRBJ2-3
v_gene: TRBV9
abundance: -
d_gene: TRBD2
CDR3nt: TGTGCCAGCAGCGTAGAAAGCGGGAGGACAGATACGCAGTATTTT
CDR3aa: CASSVESGRTDTQYF

j_gene: TRBJ1-5
v_gene: TRBV5-6
abundance: -
d_gene: -
CDR3nt: TGTGCCAGCAGCTTGACCGCATTCATACTTAGCAATCAGCCCCAGCATTTT
CDR3aa: CASSLTAFILSNQPQHF

j_gene: TRBJ2-7
v_gene: TRBV11-3
abundance: -
d_gene: -
CDR3nt: TGTGCCAGCAGCTTATATTCGACAGGACCCTACGAGCAGTACTTC
CDR3aa: CASSLYSTGPYEQYF

j_gene: TRBJ2-1
v_gene: TRBV7-9
abundance: few
d_gene: -
CDR3nt: TGTGCCAGCAGCTTTCGGCTAGCGTACTCCTACAATGAGCAGTTCTTC
CDR3aa: CASSFRLAYSYNEQFF

j_gene: TRBJ1-4
v_gene: TRBV7-8
abundance: -
d_gene: TRBD1
CDR3nt: TGTGCCAGCAGCTCCGACGGGACAGCTAATGAAAAACTGTTTTTT
CDR3aa: CASSSDGTANEKLFF

j_gene: TRBJ2-7
v_gene: TRBV9
abundance: few
d_gene: -
CDR3nt: TGTGCCAGCAGCGCAGGGCTGAGCTCCTACGAGCAGTACTTC
CDR3aa: CASSAGLSSYEQYF

j_gene: TRBJ2-7
v_gene: TRBV28
abundance: -
d_gene: TRBD2
CDR3nt: TGTGCCAGCAGTTCCCCCGGGACTAGCGGCTCCTACGAGCAGTACTTC
CDR3aa: CASSSPGTSGSYEQYF

j_gene: TRBJ2-1
v_gene: TRBV7-2
abundance: once
d_gene: -
CDR3nt: TGTGCCAGCAGCCACAGAGGCGGGACTTACTACAATGAGCAGTTCTTC
CDR3aa: CASSHRGGTYYNEQFF

j_gene: TRBJ2-3
v_gene: TRBV6-5
abundance: -
d_gene: -
CDR3nt: TGTGCCAGCAGGGTCGGGACTTACACAGATACGCAGTATTTT
CDR3aa: CASRVGTYTDTQYF

j_gene: TRBJ2-3
v_gene: TRBV5-4
abundance: -
d_gene: TRBD2
CDR3nt: TGTGCCAGCAGCCGATTACTAGCGGGAGTAGATACGCAGTATTTT
CDR3aa: CASSRLLAGVDTQYF

j_gene: TRBJ2-3
v_gene: TRBV25-1
abundance: few
d_gene: TRBD1
CDR3nt: TGTGCCAGCAGTGAATGGGACAGGGATGGCACAGATACGCAGTATTTT
CDR3aa: CASSEWDRDGTDTQYF

j_gene: TRBJ1-4
v_gene: TRBV5-6
abundance: -
d_gene: -
CDR3nt: TGTGCCAGCAGCTTGGAAGGCAGGGATGAAAAACTGTTTTTT
CDR3aa: CASSLEGRDEKLFF

j_gene: TRBJ2-3
v_gene: TRBV5-1
abundance: -
d_gene: TRBD2
CDR3nt: TGCGCCAGCAGCTTGACTAGCGGGAGTCGTTCAGATACGCAGTATTTT
CDR3aa: CASSLTSGSRSDTQYF